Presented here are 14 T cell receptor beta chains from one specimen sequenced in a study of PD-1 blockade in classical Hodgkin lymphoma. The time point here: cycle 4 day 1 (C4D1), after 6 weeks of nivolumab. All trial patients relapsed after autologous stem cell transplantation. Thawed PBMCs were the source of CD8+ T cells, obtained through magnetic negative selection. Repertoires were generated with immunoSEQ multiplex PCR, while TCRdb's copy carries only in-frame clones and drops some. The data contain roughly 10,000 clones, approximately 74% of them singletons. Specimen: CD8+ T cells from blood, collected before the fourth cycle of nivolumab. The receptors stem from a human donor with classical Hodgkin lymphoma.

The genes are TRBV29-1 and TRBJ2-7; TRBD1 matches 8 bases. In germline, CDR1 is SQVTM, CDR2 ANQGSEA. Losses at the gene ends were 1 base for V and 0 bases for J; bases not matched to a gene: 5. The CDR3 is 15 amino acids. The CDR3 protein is CSVEVKDRVSYEQYF. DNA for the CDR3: TGCAGCGTTGAAGTTAAGGACAGGGTCTCCTACGAGCAGTACTTC.

The CDR3 coding sequence is TGTGCCAGCAGCGTAGAGGGAGCGGGAGGAGCCCACGAGCAGTACTTC. It encodes CASSVEGAGGAHEQYF. The genes are TRBV9 and TRBJ2-7; 9 positions agree with TRBD2. Germline V lookup: CDR1 SGDLS, CDR2 YYNGEE. V shed 0 bases and J 5 bases; nucleotides not matched to a gene: 9. CDR3 size: 16 residues.

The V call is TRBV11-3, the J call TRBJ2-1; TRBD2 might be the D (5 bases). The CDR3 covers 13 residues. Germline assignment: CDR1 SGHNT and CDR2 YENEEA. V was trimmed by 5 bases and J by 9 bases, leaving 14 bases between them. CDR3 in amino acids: CASSPLPGSEQFF. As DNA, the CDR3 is TGTGCCAGCAGCCCCCTCCCGGGGAGTGAGCAGTTCTTC.

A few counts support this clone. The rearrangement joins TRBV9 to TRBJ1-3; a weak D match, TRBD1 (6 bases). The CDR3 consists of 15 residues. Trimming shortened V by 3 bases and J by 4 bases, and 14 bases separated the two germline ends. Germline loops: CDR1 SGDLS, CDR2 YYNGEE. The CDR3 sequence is CASSAEGGLGNTIYF. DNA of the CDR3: TGTGCCAGCAGCGCCGAAGGGGGGCTGGGAAACACCATATATTTT.

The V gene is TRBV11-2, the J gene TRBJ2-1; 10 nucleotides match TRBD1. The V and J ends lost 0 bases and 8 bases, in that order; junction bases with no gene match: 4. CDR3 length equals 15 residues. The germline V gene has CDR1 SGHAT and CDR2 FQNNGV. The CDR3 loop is CASSLEGTGVYEQFF. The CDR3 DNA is TGTGCCAGCAGCTTAGAAGGGACAGGGGTCTATGAGCAGTTCTTC.

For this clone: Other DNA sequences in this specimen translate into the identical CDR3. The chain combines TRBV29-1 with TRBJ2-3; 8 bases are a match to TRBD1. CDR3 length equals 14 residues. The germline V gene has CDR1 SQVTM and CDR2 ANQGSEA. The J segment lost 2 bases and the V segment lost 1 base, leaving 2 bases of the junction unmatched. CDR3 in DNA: TGCAGCGTTGAAGGACAGGGGTACACAGATACGCAGTATTTT. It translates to CSVEGQGYTDTQYF.

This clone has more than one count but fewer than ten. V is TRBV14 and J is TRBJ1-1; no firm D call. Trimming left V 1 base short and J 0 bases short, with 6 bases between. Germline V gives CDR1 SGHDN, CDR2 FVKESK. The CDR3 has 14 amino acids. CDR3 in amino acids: CASSQVSLNTEAFF. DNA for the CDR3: TGTGCCAGCAGCCAAGTGTCCCTGAACACTGAAGCTTTCTTT.

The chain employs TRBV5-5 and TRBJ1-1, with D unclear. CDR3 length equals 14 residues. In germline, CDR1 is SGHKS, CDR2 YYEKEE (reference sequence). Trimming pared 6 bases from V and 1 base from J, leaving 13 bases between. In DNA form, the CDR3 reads TGTGCCAGCACTTTCCTGGGAGGGAACACTGAAGCTTTCTTT. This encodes CASTFLGGNTEAFF.

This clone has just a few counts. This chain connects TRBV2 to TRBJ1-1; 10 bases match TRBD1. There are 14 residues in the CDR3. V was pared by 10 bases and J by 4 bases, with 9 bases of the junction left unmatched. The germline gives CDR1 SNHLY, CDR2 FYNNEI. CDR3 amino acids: CAIMTGGRGTEAFF. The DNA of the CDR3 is TGTGCCATAATGACAGGGGGCCGGGGCACTGAAGCTTTCTTT.

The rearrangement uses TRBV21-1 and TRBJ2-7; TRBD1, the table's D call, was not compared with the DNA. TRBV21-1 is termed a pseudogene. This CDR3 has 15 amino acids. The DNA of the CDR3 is TGTGCCAGCATTAAGAACCCAGGGGGACCCCACGAGCAGTACTTC. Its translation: CASIKNPGGPHEQYF.

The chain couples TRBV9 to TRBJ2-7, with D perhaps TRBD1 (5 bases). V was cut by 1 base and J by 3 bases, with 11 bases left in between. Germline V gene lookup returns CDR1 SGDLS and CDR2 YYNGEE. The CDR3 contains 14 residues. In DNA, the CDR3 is TGTGCCAGCAGCGTAAGCCGAACAGGCTACGAGCAGTACTTC. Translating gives CASSVSRTGYEQYF.

CDR3: CASRSPGGYEQYF. The CDR3 nucleotides read TGTGCCAGCAGGTCCCCCGGAGGATACGAGCAGTACTTC. J is TRBJ2-7 and V is TRBV11-3; TRBD2 might be the D (5 bases). The V gene lost 6 bases and the J gene lost 4 bases, with 13 bases spanning the gap. Germline CDR1 and CDR2: SGHNT and YENEEA. The CDR3 sequence is 13 residues long.

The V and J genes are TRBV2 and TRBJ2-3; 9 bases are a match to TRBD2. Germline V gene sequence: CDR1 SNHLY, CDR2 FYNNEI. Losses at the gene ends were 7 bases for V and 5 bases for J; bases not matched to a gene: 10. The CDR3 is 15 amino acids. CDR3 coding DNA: TGTGCCAGCACCGAGGGGCGGGGGGGCCTAGATACGCAGTATTTT. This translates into CASTEGRGGLDTQYF.

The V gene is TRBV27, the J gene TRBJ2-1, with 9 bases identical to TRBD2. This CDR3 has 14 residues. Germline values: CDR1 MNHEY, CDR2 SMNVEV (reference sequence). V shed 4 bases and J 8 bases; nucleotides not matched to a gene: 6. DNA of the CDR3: TGTGCCAGCAGTTCGGGACTAGCCCTGGATGAGCAGTTCTTC. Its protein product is CASSSGLALDEQFF.